This T cell receptor (beta chain) was identified during a study of T cell repertoires in aging, cancer and after chemotherapy. TCR beta rearrangements were amplified from peripheral blood genomic DNA. Of note for this clonotype: The antigen is unknown.

A mixed TRB-A/B primer pool amplified rearranged TRB by multiplex touch-down PCR. TCRdb reanalysed the multiplex PCR reads using MiXCR and keeps one entry per CDR3 protein. The sample holds thousands of distinct CDR3 sequences; nearly 70% are singletons and the top ten take approximately 8%. General study points: No conclusions about immunological memory after chemotherapy can be drawn from the repertoire data.

This TCR derives from a human donor with a solid tumor. The specimen sequenced was blood.

The CDR3 region is CASSAGPNYEQYF. CDR3 nucleotide sequence: TGTGCCAGCAGCGCGGGACCGAACTACGAGCAGTACTTC. The gene calls are TRBV7-6 and TRBJ2-7, with D possibly matching TRBD2 (6 bases). V was shortened by 5 bases and J by 3 bases, with 11 bases between the two germline ends. This CDR3 contains 13 residues. Per the germline V gene, CDR1 is SGHVS and CDR2 is FNYEAQ. Full variable domain (remainder filled in from reference TRBV7-6 and TRBJ2-7): GAGVSQSPRYKVTKRGQDVALRCDPISGHVSLYWYRQALGQGPEFLTYFNYEAQQDKSGLPNDRFSAERPEGSISTLTIQRTEQRDSAMYRCASSAGPNYEQYFGPGTRLTVT.